Sequencing of this TCR beta chain was carried out in a study of cytomegalovirus exposure and HLA in healthy donors. Study outcomes and limitations: TCR beta sequences numbering 15,000 to 20,000 were associated with HLA alleles at 0.05 false discovery rate in a later analysis. Prior analysis indicated that the majority of TCR beta V segments exhibited productivity approximately 87% or approximately 30% of the time. Common viral pathogens seemed, in a later analysis, to connect with several of the most significant clusters.

This clone has just a few counts. Its antigen is unknown. PCR amplification relied on 60 Vbeta primers (plus 13 Jbeta primers). TCRdb's table, derived via immunoSEQ multiplex PCR, lists solely in-frame clones and lacks some. Found here are some 150,000 clones, roughly 80% of them singletons; the top ten hold approximately 3%. This TCR was sampled from a male donor in good health and CMV-seronegative. Material: PBMCs.

The chain's CDR3 is CASSLAPGTSSYNEQFF. CDR3 DNA: TGTGCCAGCAGCTTGGCCCCCGGGACTAGCTCTTACAATGAGCAGTTCTTC. The chain joins TRBV5-6 to TRBJ2-1; TRBD2 matches 9 bases. Losses at the gene ends were 0 bases for V and 4 bases for J; bases not matched to a gene: 8. The CDR3 extends over 17 amino acids. Germline CDR1 SGHDT, CDR2 YYEEEE.